This TCR beta chain is from a study of blood T cell repertoires in COVID-19. Study in general: Whether acute or convalescent, the COVID-19 samples came from the United States, Italy and Spain.

Sequenced by immunoSEQ multiplex PCR; TCRdb stores in-frame clones only, minus some. The sample gives 200,000 to 250,000 clones, around nine tenths of which show up once; 2% to 2.5% is in the top ten. Losses at the gene ends were 5 bases for V and 6 bases for J; bases not matched to a gene: 8. Per the germline V gene, CDR1 is SGHTA and CDR2 is FQGTGA. The CDR3 consists of 15 residues. The sample consisted of peripheral blood. This sequence joins TRBV7-3 and TRBJ2-2; the match to TRBD1 covers 8 bases. The sequence derives from a woman aged 40 to 50 who had recovered from COVID-19. The CDR3 DNA sequence: TGTGCCAGCAGCCCGAACAGGGGGACCTCCGGGGAGCTGTTTTTT. This encodes CASSPNRGTSGELFF. The variable domain in full, with the rest retrieved from reference TRBV7-3 and TRBJ2-2, is GAGVSQTPSNKVTEKGKYVELRCDPISGHTALYWYRQSLGQGPEFLIYFQGTGAADDSGLPNDRFFAVRPEGSVSTLKIQRTERGDSAVYLCASSPNRGTSGELFFGEGSRLTVL.